The 5 T cell receptor beta chains reported below all come from one sample, sequenced in a study of blood T cell repertoires in COVID-19. Some clones are missing from TCRdb's copy, which holds only in-frame ones; the method was immunoSEQ multiplex PCR. The profile covers roughly 200,000 clones, with almost 90% appearing a single time and around 0.63% taken by the ten largest. Sequencing was done on a sample of peripheral blood. All receptors derive from a man aged 45-65 years with acute or convalescent COVID-19.

The V and J genes are TRBV18 and TRBJ2-3; D is perhaps TRBD2 (6 bases). V was trimmed by 0 bases and J by 0 bases, leaving 13 bases between them. The CDR3 totals 17 residues. Germline CDR1 is KGHSH and CDR2 is LQKENI. The CDR3 DNA reads TGTGCCAGCTCACCACCCTGGAGCGGGCCGAGCACAGATACGCAGTATTTT. Translation gives CASSPPWSGPSTDTQYF.

The chain recombines TRBV6-5 with TRBJ1-6; D not certain. The germline V gene has CDR1 MNHEY and CDR2 SVGAGI. The CDR3 is 12 residues long. V gave up 9 bases and J gave up 11 bases, with 14 bases separating them. As DNA, the CDR3 is TGTGCCAGTTCTCCGGGATACCCACCCCTCCACTTT. It translates to CASSPGYPPLHF.

This clone was observed once. The CDR3 nucleotides are TGTGCCAGCAGCTTAGGACTAGCCAAGGGGGAGGAGCAGTACTTC. It codes for CASSLGLAKGEEQYF. The V call is TRBV7-9, the J call TRBJ2-7, with TRBD2 as a possible D gene (7 bases). The length of the CDR3 is 15 residues. Trimming took 1 base from V and 7 from J, leaving 17 bases between them. The germline CDR1 and CDR2 sequences are SEHNR and FQNEAQ (reference sequence).

CDR3 bases: TGTGCCAGCAGTGAAGGGGGCTTTCTATTTGGCTACACCTTC. Protein sequence: CASSEGGFLFGYTF. V usage is TRBV2 and J usage is TRBJ1-2; TRBD1 is a possible D gene (5 bases). This CDR3 contains 14 residues. V lost 1 base and J 7 bases, leaving 13 bases between the germline ends. The germline CDR1 and CDR2 sequences are SNHLY and FYNNEI.

The chain joins TRBV7-6 to TRBJ2-2, with D perhaps TRBD2 (6 bases). This CDR3 is 17 amino acids long. CDR1 is SGHVS, CDR2 FNYEAQ, per germline. The V gene lost 2 bases and the J gene lost 4 bases, with 17 bases spanning the gap. The CDR3 bases are TGTGCCAGCAGCTTATCCCTAGCGAGAGGTCTCACCGGGGAGCTGTTTTTT. Amino acids: CASSLSLARGLTGELFF.